This TCR beta chain was captured by sequencing in a study of blood T cell repertoires in COVID-19. In the original processing: Amplifying reference gene primers gave estimates of nucleated cell counts. Only in-frame clones appear in the TCRdb table, and some are missing; sequencing was by immunoSEQ multiplex PCR. Clone size and the V and J calls come from that table; the DNA yielded D and trimming. The data contain over 60,000 clones, around 80% of them singletons. V lost 2 bases to trimming and J lost 0 bases, with 11 bases between them. Germline assignment: CDR1 MNHNS and CDR2 SASEGT. CDR3 length: 16 residues.

The chain joins TRBV6-1 to TRBJ1-3, with no clear D. The specimen sequenced was peripheral blood. The TCR comes from a human donor in a cohort sampled during active COVID-19. The CDR3 DNA is TGTGCCAGCAGTGAATCGGGAACGGTCTCTGGAAACACCATATATTTT. It translates to CASSESGTVSGNTIYF.